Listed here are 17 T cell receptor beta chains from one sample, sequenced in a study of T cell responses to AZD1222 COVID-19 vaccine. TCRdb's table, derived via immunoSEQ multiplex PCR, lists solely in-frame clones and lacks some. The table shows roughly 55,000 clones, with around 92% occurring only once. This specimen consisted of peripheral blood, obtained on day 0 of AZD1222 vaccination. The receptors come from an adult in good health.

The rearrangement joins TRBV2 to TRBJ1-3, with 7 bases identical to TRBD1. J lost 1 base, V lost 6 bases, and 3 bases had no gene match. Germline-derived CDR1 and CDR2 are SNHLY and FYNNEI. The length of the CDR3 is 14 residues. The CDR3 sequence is CASRGTVSGNTIYF. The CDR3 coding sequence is TGTGCCAGCAGAGGGACAGTTTCTGGAAACACCATATATTTT.

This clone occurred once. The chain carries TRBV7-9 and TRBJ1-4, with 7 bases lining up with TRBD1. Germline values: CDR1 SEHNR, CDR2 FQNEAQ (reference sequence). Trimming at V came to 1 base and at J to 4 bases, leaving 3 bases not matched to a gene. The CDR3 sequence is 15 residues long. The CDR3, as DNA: TGTGCCAGCAGCTTAGGGGGACAGTTTAATGAAAAACTGTTTTTT. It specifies CASSLGGQFNEKLFF. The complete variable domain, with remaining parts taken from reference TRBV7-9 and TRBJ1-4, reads DTGVSQNPRHKITKRGQNVTFRCDPISEHNRLYWYRQTLGQGPEFLTYFQNEAQLEKSRLLSDRFSAERPKGSFSTLEIQRTEQGDSAMYLCASSLGGQFNEKLFFGSGTQLSVL.

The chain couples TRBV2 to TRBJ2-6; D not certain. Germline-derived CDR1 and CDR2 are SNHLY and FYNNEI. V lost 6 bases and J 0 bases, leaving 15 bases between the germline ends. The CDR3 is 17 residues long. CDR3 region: CASRGRIFSSGANVLTF. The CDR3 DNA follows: TGTGCCAGCAGAGGACGGATTTTCAGCTCTGGGGCCAACGTCCTGACTTTC.

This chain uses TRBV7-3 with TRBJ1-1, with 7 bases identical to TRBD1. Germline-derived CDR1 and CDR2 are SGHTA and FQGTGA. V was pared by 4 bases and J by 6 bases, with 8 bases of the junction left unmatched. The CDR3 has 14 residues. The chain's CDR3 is CASSSAGTEAEAFF. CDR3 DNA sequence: TGTGCCAGCAGCTCCGCCGGGACAGAAGCTGAAGCTTTCTTT.

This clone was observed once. For the CDR3, the DNA is TGTGCCAGCAGCCAAGAGGGGGGAAAAGGAGGCTACACCTTC. It yields the protein CASSQEGGKGGYTF. The chain employs TRBV3-1 (or the pseudogene TRBV3-2) and TRBJ1-2, with D possibly being TRBD1 (5 bases). From germline, CDR1 is LGHDT and CDR2 YNNKEL (reference sequence). Trimming left V 0 bases short and J 8 bases short, with 13 bases between. This CDR3 has 14 residues.

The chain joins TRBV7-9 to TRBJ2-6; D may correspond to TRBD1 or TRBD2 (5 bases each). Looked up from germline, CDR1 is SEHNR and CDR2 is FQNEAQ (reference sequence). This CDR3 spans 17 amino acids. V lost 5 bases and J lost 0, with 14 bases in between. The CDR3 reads CASSRGRPGSGANVLTF. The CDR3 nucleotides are TGTGCCAGCAGCCGGGGACGGCCGGGCTCTGGGGCCAACGTCCTGACTTTC.

CDR3 amino acids: CASSIQSKGNQPQHF. DNA of the CDR3: TGTGCCAGTAGTATACAGAGCAAGGGCAATCAGCCCCAGCATTTT. The chain is built from TRBV19 and TRBJ1-5, with D hard to call. Germline values: CDR1 LNHDA, CDR2 SQIVND (reference sequence). The CDR3 length is 15 residues. Between the trimmed V and J ends, which lost 2 bases and 2 bases, there was a span of 10 bases.

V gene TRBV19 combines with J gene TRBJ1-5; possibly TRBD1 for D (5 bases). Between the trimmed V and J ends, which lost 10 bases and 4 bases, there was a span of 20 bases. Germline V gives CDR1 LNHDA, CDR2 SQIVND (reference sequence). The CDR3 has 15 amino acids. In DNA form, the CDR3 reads TGTGCCACCCAAAAGGGCAGGGCGAGGAATCAGCCCCAGCATTTT. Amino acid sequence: CATQKGRARNQPQHF.

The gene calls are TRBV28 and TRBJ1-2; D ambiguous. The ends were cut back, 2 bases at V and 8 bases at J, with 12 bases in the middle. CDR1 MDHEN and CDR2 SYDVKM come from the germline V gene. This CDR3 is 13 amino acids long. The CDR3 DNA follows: TGTGCCAGCAGTTTAAAGCTAGGGCGCGGCTACACCTTC. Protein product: CASSLKLGRGYTF.

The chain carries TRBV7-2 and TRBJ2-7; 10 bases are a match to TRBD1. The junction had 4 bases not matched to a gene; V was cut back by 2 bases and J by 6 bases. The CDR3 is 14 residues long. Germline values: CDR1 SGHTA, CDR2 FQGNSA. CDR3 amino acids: CASSLMGQGSEQYF. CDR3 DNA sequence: TGTGCCAGCAGCTTAATGGGACAGGGGAGCGAGCAGTACTTC.

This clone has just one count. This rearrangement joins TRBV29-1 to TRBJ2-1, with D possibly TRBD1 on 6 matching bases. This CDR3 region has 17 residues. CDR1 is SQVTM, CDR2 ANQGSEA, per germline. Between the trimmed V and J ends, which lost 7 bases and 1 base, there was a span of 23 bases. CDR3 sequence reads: CSAGLDSLAYSYNEQFF. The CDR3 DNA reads TGCAGCGCCGGGCTGGACAGCTTAGCGTATTCCTACAATGAGCAGTTCTTC.

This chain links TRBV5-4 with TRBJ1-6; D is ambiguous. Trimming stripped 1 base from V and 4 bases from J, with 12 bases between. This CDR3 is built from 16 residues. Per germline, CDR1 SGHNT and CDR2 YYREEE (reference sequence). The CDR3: CASSLFAARYNSPLHF. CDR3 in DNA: TGTGCCAGCAGCTTGTTTGCGGCCCGTTATAATTCACCCCTCCACTTT.

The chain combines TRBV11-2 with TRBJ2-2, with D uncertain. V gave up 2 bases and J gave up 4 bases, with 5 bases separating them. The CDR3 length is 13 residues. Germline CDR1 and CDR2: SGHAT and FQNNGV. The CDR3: CASSLTLTGELFF. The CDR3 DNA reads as TGTGCCAGCAGCTTAACCCTCACCGGGGAGCTGTTTTTT.

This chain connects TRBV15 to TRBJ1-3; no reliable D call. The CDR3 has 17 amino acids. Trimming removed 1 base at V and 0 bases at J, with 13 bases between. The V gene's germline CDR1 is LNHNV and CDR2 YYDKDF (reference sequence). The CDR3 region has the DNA TGTGCCACCAGCAGAGGATCTGCTGGGATCTCTGGAAACACCATATATTTT. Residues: CATSRGSAGISGNTIYF.

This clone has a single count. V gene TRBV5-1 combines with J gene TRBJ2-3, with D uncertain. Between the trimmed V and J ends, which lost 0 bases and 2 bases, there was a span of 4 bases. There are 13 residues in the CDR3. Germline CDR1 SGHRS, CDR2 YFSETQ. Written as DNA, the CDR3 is TGCGCCAGCAGCTTGGAAGCCACAGATACGCAGTATTTT. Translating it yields CASSLEATDTQYF.

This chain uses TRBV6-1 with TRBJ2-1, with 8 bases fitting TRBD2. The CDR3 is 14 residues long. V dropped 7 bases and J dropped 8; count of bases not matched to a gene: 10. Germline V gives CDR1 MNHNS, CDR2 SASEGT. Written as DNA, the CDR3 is TGTGCCAGCACCCTGGGTAGTAGCGGGGATGAGCAGTTCTTC. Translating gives CASTLGSSGDEQFF.

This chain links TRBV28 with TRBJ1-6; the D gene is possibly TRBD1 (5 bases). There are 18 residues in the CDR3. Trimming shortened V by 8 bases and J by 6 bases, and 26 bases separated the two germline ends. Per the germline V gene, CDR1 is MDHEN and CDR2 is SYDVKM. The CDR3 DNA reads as TGTGCCAGCGGCATCGGGGGGAATTCAGGTAGGGGTAATTCACCCCTCCACTTT. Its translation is CASGIGGNSGRGNSPLHF.